A selection of T cell receptor beta chains follows, all from one sample in a study of blood T cell repertoires in COVID-19. Only in-frame clones appear in the TCRdb table, and some are missing; sequencing was by immunoSEQ multiplex PCR. In the table there are approximately 240,000 clones, under 95% of which are singletons. The sequencing sample was made of PBMCs or T cells enriched from blood (not recorded which). These receptors were taken from a woman younger than 35 who had recovered from COVID-19. CDR3s include the opening cysteine and the closing phenylalanine or tryptophan. Some rows have no size entry. The others give once, few or many, or a class for an expanded clone.

j_call clone_size v_call cdr3_aa
TRBJ2-7 - TRBV28 CASSQGSGGSYEQYF
TRBJ2-7 - TRBV11-3 CASSLTSGGYEQYF
TRBJ1-2 once TRBV11-3 CASSLDSTGVYGYTF
TRBJ2-1 - TRBV2 CASTTDRGGEQFF
TRBJ1-1 - TRBV18 CASSPMGQINTEAFF
TRBJ1-2 - TRBV4-2 CASSQGPDRGGYGYTF
TRBJ1-1 - TRBV29-1 CSVEDPRTGGIFGNTEAFF
TRBJ2-2 - TRBV11-1 CASSINSGVNTGELFF
TRBJ1-5 - TRBV11-3 CASSVRQGVHYYSNQPQHF
TRBJ1-1 - TRBV29-1 CSVSRDRDTEAFF
TRBJ2-3 - TRBV3-1/TRBV3-2 CASSQASGGKDTQYF
TRBJ2-7 - TRBV15 CATSRGLHLGQTSTYEQYF
TRBJ2-1 few TRBV9 CASSPEDNSNEQFF
TRBJ2-7 few TRBV7-9 CASSSDRYEQYF
TRBJ2-6 - TRBV6-5 CASSQGSGANVLTF
TRBJ1-1 once TRBV20-1 CSAVPEAFF
TRBJ1-1 - TRBV2 CASSGQGTTEAFF
TRBJ2-7 - TRBV5-4 CASSRGTESYEQYF
TRBJ2-5 - TRBV5-4 CASSSGQETQYF
TRBJ2-5 - TRBV28 CASSLVMRGPSPAETQYF
TRBJ1-4 once TRBV9 CASSFTGTANEKLFF
TRBJ2-1 - TRBV14 CASSQSIPSTGDEQFF
TRBJ1-1 - TRBV18 CASSPSAKPGAFF
TRBJ2-5 - TRBV7-3 CASSFGTSGGQETQYF
TRBJ2-1 - TRBV3-1/TRBV3-2 CASSQLDRTYNEQFF
TRBJ1-1 - TRBV11-2 CASSPGTGTDVTFF
TRBJ2-3 - TRBV13 CASSPPPRDTQYF
TRBJ1-1 - TRBV5-1 CASSFSGGAAFF
TRBJ2-1 - TRBV4-1 CASSQDEFNNEQFF
TRBJ1-2 - TRBV7-2 CASSLGGDRGYGYTF
TRBJ2-2 - TRBV7-2 CASSLGQGSTGELFF
TRBJ2-3 - TRBV7-2 CASSRPEGGPTDTQYF
TRBJ1-1 few TRBV5-4 CASSNLGGVGTEAFF
TRBJ2-7 - TRBV15 CATSRDRDLGYEQYF
TRBJ1-1 - TRBV18 CASSRILEETEAFF
TRBJ1-1 once TRBV6-2/TRBV6-3 CASSYSGGVTEAFF
TRBJ1-5 - TRBV6-1 CASSETQKQPQHF
TRBJ2-5 once TRBV5-1 CASSLSTREETQYF
TRBJ1-2 once TRBV6-2/TRBV6-3 CASSYGGASGLFGYTF
TRBJ2-1 - TRBV4-1 CASSQGQGANEQFF
TRBJ1-1 - TRBV5-1 CASSFTQGLNTEAFF
TRBJ1-1 - TRBV6-2/TRBV6-3 CASSPRRDSYTEAFF
TRBJ1-2 - TRBV6-2/TRBV6-3 CASSYEGLDSYGYTF
TRBJ2-1 - TRBV7-3 CASSLIPSGSNEQFF
TRBJ2-1 - TRBV4-1 CASSPLGTYNEQFF
TRBJ2-7 - TRBV27 CASRWTGSSYEQYF
TRBJ1-1 - TRBV7-8 CASSLGGVVGTEAFF
TRBJ1-2 - TRBV6-5 CASSLTGGAGGYTF
TRBJ1-5 - TRBV18 CASSPGLQPQHF
TRBJ1-2 - TRBV7-3 CASSLGQGSYGYTF
TRBJ1-1 - TRBV28 CASRWNRVGTEAFF